The 15 T cell receptor beta chains below come from one sample, sequenced in a study of cytomegalovirus exposure and HLA in healthy donors. The PCR employed 60 Vbeta primers together with 13 Jbeta primers. The table came from immunoSEQ multiplex PCR; TCRdb's copy has only in-frame clones and leaves some out. The sample has tens of thousands of clones, around 86% seen once. The sample was PBMCs. The receptors originated from a man aged 30 to 45 in good health and CMV-seropositive.

The genes are TRBV18 and TRBJ2-7, with 9 bases lining up with TRBD1. Germline V gene sequence: CDR1 KGHSH, CDR2 LQKENI. V shed 2 bases, J shed 3 bases, and the junction held 5 bases outside the gene matches. The CDR3 extends over 15 amino acids. The DNA of the CDR3 is TGTGCCAGCTCACCAGAAACAGGGGGCCGCTACGAGCAGTACTTC. It specifies CASSPETGGRYEQYF.

The chain uses TRBV5-6 and TRBJ1-2; 9 positions agree with TRBD1. Trimming cost V 5 bases and J 6 bases; bases outside gene matches: 5. Germline V gives CDR1 SGHDT, CDR2 YYEEEE. The CDR3 has 13 residues. CDR3 residues: CASSPDRGNGYTF. The CDR3 DNA follows: TGTGCCAGCAGTCCCGACAGGGGGAATGGCTACACCTTC.

This chain connects TRBV30 to TRBJ1-4, with a tentative D call TRBD1 (5 bases). Germline V gene lookup returns CDR1 GTSNPN and CDR2 SVGIG (reference sequence). Trimming stripped 4 bases from V and 2 bases from J, with 8 bases between. The CDR3 runs to 13 residues. The CDR3 DNA is TGTGCCTGGACGGGGGTCACTAATGAAAAACTGTTTTTT. Its protein is CAWTGVTNEKLFF.

A few counts support this clone. The chain employs TRBV5-1 and TRBJ2-7; 9 positions match TRBD2. The CDR3 spans 15 residues. The germline V gene encodes CDR1 SGHRS and CDR2 YFSETQ. V shed 0 bases and J 4 bases; nucleotides not matched to a gene: 5. The CDR3 sequence is CASSLEWTSAYEQYF. CDR3 in DNA: TGCGCCAGCAGCTTGGAGTGGACTAGCGCGTACGAGCAGTACTTC.

The chain recombines TRBV27 with TRBJ1-5, with D maybe TRBD1 (5 bases). This CDR3 spans 15 amino acids. CDR1 and CDR2 from the germline V gene are MNHEY and SMNVEV (reference sequence). The V end was cut by 2 bases, the J end by 6 bases, with 14 bases between. CDR3 nucleotide sequence: TGTGCCAGCAGTTTAATTGGGGGGGTCAGTCAGCCCCAGCATTTT. This gives the protein CASSLIGGVSQPQHF.

The chain carries TRBV19 and TRBJ2-7, with D maybe TRBD1 (5 bases). V gave up 1 base and J gave up 5 bases, with 6 bases separating them. The CDR3 has 12 amino acids. CDR1 is LNHDA, CDR2 SQIVND, per germline (reference sequence). In nucleotides, the CDR3 is TGTGCCAGTAGTATAGCAGGGAACGAGCAGTACTTC. Its translation: CASSIAGNEQYF.

The chain employs TRBV30 and TRBJ2-2; 8 bases are shared with TRBD2. Germline lookup yields CDR1 GTSNPN and CDR2 SVGIG (reference sequence). There are 15 residues in the CDR3. J gave up 3 bases and V 2 bases, and 5 bases lay outside the gene matches. The CDR3, as DNA: TGTGCCTGGAGTCCTCTCGGGAGGGACACCGGGGAGCTGTTTTTT. Translating gives CAWSPLGRDTGELFF.

The genes are TRBV5-1 and TRBJ2-3, with 7 positions matching TRBD2. V was pared by 0 bases and J by 6 bases, with 10 bases of the junction left unmatched. The germline CDR1 and CDR2 sequences are SGHRS and YFSETQ. The CDR3 consists of 16 residues. CDR3 amino acids: CASSLVLRLASDTQYF. CDR3 nucleotides: TGCGCCAGCAGCTTGGTCTTGCGACTAGCATCTGATACGCAGTATTTT.

The chain links TRBV4-2 to TRBJ2-3; possibly TRBD2 for D (6 bases). In germline, CDR1 is LGHNA, CDR2 YNFKEQ. V lost 1 base and J lost 2, with 7 bases in between. The CDR3 is made up of 14 amino acids. The CDR3 sequence is CASSQVADTDTQYF. The CDR3 coding sequence is TGTGCCAGCAGCCAAGTAGCGGACACAGATACGCAGTATTTT.

The CDR3 DNA is TGTGCCAGCAGACCTCAGGGACTAGCGAGCTCAGATACGCAGTATTTT. It is translated as CASRPQGLASSDTQYF. This sequence joins TRBV28 and TRBJ2-3, with 10 bases aligning to TRBD2. V lost 6 bases and J lost 4; bases outside the gene matches: 10. This CDR3 is built from 16 residues. CDR1 and CDR2 from the germline V gene are MDHEN and SYDVKM.

The gene calls are TRBV30 and TRBJ2-7; D gene unclear. This CDR3 spans 12 amino acids. In germline, CDR1 is GTSNPN, CDR2 SVGIG (reference sequence). V lost 1 base to trimming and J lost 4 bases, with 8 bases between them. The CDR3 sequence: CAWSASSYEQYF. CDR3 nucleotide sequence: TGTGCCTGGAGTGCCTCTTCGTACGAGCAGTACTTC.

The V call is TRBV7-9, the J call TRBJ2-5; the match to TRBD1 covers 9 bases. V lost 5 bases and J lost 5; bases outside the gene matches: 6. CDR1 and CDR2 from the germline V gene are SEHNR and FQNEAQ (reference sequence). This CDR3 spans 14 amino acids. CDR3 sequence (DNA): TGTGCCAGCAGCCCCGGGACAGGGCCTGAGACCCAGTACTTC. This sequence encodes CASSPGTGPETQYF. Supplemented by reference TRBV7-9 and TRBJ2-5, the full variable domain reads DTGVSQNPRHKITKRGQNVTFRCDPISEHNRLYWYRQTLGQGPEFLTYFQNEAQLEKSRLLSDRFSAERPKGSFSTLEIQRTEQGDSAMYLCASSPGTGPETQYFGPGTRLLVL.

V gene TRBV6-6 combines with J gene TRBJ1-3; 7 nucleotides line up with TRBD1. Germline CDR1 reads MNHNY; CDR2 reads SVGAGI (reference sequence). The CDR3 totals 15 residues. The trim removed 0 bases at V and 4 bases at J, leaving 3 bases unmatched. This CDR3 reads CASSYSQGEGNTIYF. The CDR3 DNA is TGTGCCAGCAGTTACTCCCAGGGGGAAGGAAACACCATATATTTT.

The CDR3 sequence: CASSLGGITEAFF. The CDR3 DNA sequence: TGTGCCAGCAGCTTGGGAGGGATCACTGAAGCTTTCTTT. The rearrangement uses TRBV5-6 and TRBJ1-1; D gene ambiguous. Germline-derived CDR1 and CDR2 are SGHDT and YYEEEE. The CDR3 loop spans 13 amino acids. V was clipped by 0 bases and J by 4 bases, with 7 bases between them.

This chain links TRBV5-4 with TRBJ2-1; 13 bases agree with TRBD2. Germline V gene lookup returns CDR1 SGHNT and CDR2 YYREEE (reference sequence). With 4 bases clipped from V and 0 bases from J, the junction kept 13 bases outside the gene matches. CDR3 length: 20 amino acids. The chain's CDR3 is CASSPSGTSGTSSSYNEQFF. CDR3 bases: TGTGCCAGCAGCCCATCCGGGACTAGCGGGACCTCCAGCTCCTACAATGAGCAGTTCTTC.